This T cell receptor (beta chain) stems from a study of T cell repertoires in cytomegalovirus infection (dated by TCRdb to the late 2010s). For context, the study as a whole: Donor HLA type was relevant to the analysis, because carriage of CMV infection together with the matching HLA type was indicated by public TCR beta signatures. The paper as a whole reports these results and caveats: The ex vivo response was dominated by HLA-C-restricted CMV-specific TCR beta clonotypes, which also provided the single most frequent clonotype in two of eight donors. In both this cohort and an independent cohort of under 450 donors, the cumulative frequency of public TCR beta family members distinguished carriers of CMV infection plus the relevant HLA type.

The sequencer was an Illumina HiSeq 1500. In TCRdb, the public reads were trimmed at Q25 with fastp and aligned with MiXCR, with productive beta chains retained. Rows are unified per CDR3 protein, each entry keeping the most common DNA and genes. The sample contains around 140,000 distinct CDR3 sequences, about 6.1% of them found a single time. The ten largest make up about 20% of the sample. The CDR3 goes from the cysteine to the phenylalanine over 15 residues. This entry keeps only the CDR3 DNA: 45 bases, framed from base 1. Here V drops 3 bases and J drops 5 bases, and the junction holds 7 bases not matched to any gene. The germline V gene (reference sequence) provides CDR1 SEHNR and CDR2 FQNEAQ. Of note for this clonotype: This receptor's antigen is unknown. Per-base quality was not reported, and no clone a single base away is much larger than it.

This clonotype was sampled from a human donor in good health (CMV status not recorded). Some clones in this sample may be carry-over from other donors' samples. The sample consisted of PBMCs. The receptor chain draws on TRBV7-9 and TRBJ2-1, with 7 middle bases fitting TRBD2. The CDR3 protein: CASSLSGGLNNEQFF. In nucleotide form, the sequence is TGTGCCAGCAGCTTGTCGGGGGGTTTAAACAATGAGCAGTTCTTC.